The 22 T cell receptor beta chains reported below all come from one sample, sequenced in a study of response to subunit inactivated influenza vaccine. TCRdb ran MiXCR on the RT-PCR reads and lists one entry per CDR3 protein. The table has some 520,000 distinct CDR3 sequences, approximately 15% seen once; the top ten hold less than 4%. The material was CD4+ T cells sorted from PBMCs, obtained less than 30 months after vaccination. These TCRs come from a man between 50 and 75 years old who received an inactivated influenza vaccine.

The chain uses TRBV7-8 and TRBJ2-5; D gene ambiguous. In germline, CDR1 is SGHVS, CDR2 FQNEAQ. V lost 2 bases to trimming and J lost 5 bases, with 12 bases between them. CDR3 length equals 14 residues. CDR3 coding DNA: TGTGCCAGCAGCTTACAGGAAGACCGGGAGACCCAGTACTTC. Encoded protein: CASSLQEDRETQYF.

This clonotype came up a few times. V gene TRBV7-9 combines with J gene TRBJ1-1, with 10 positions matching TRBD1. Germline CDR1 reads SEHNR; CDR2 reads FQNEAQ (reference sequence). Trimming at V came to 5 bases and at J to 5 bases, leaving 5 bases not matched to a gene. The CDR3 is 14 amino acids. The chain's CDR3 is CASSTGTGVTEAFF. The CDR3 nucleotides are TGTGCCAGCAGCACCGGGACAGGGGTTACTGAAGCTTTCTTT.

This chain uses TRBV9 with TRBJ2-1; TRBD1 is a possible D gene (5 bases). The V end lost 8 bases, the J end lost 0 bases, and 15 bases lay between the germline ends. Germline CDR1 SGDLS, CDR2 YYNGEE. CDR3 length equals 15 residues. CDR3 coding DNA: TGTGCCAGTACCCTAGGGGTAAGCTCCTACAATGAGCAGTTCTTC. Amino acid sequence: CASTLGVSSYNEQFF.

This clonotype was seen many times. V gene TRBV4-2 combines with J gene TRBJ2-7, with TRBD1 identical over 9 bases. Per germline, CDR1 LGHNA and CDR2 YNFKEQ. V dropped 3 bases and J dropped 3; count of bases not matched to a gene: 6. The CDR3 has 15 residues. The CDR3 here is CASSQGQGRGYEQYF. Written as DNA, the CDR3 is TGTGCCAGCAGCCAGGGACAGGGACGCGGCTACGAGCAGTACTTC.

This clonotype occurred many times. This chain connects TRBV5-1 to TRBJ1-4, with TRBD1 matching 7 bases. Germline V gives CDR1 SGHRS, CDR2 YFSETQ. The CDR3 runs to 15 residues. The ends lost 0 bases at V and 5 bases at J; junction bases unmatched: 4. The CDR3 loop is CASSLVGGANEKLFF. The CDR3 nucleotides read TGCGCCAGCAGCTTGGTAGGGGGCGCGAATGAAAAACTGTTTTTT.

This clonotype was detected a few times. The DNA of the CDR3 is TGTGCCAGCAGCTCCGGCCTAGCGGGAAGGAGCTCCTACGAGCAGTACTTC. This codes for CASSSGLAGRSSYEQYF. This sequence joins TRBV7-2 and TRBJ2-7, with 9 nucleotides matching TRBD2. V shed 4 bases and J 0 bases; nucleotides not matched to a gene: 10. Germline V gene data show CDR1 as SGHTA and CDR2 as FQGNSA. The CDR3 consists of 17 residues.

This chain connects TRBV28 to TRBJ2-1, with 8 bases aligning to TRBD1. Trimming at V came to 5 bases and at J to 2 bases, leaving 5 bases not matched to a gene. Germline V gene lookup returns CDR1 MDHEN and CDR2 SYDVKM. The CDR3 runs to 15 residues. The CDR3: CASSPPGQAYNEQFF. The CDR3 DNA follows: TGTGCCAGCAGTCCACCGGGACAGGCCTACAATGAGCAGTTCTTC.

The V call is TRBV10-3, the J call TRBJ2-3, with 14 bases fitting TRBD2. The V segment lost 6 bases and the J segment 4 bases; nucleotides outside the gene matches: 3. The CDR3 is made up of 15 amino acids. Germline CDR1 reads ENHRY; CDR2 reads SYGVKD. In DNA, the CDR3 is TGTGCCATCAGGGGGACTAGCGGGAGCCCAGATACGCAGTATTTT. Translating gives CAIRGTSGSPDTQYF.

This clonotype was recorded at least ten times. The chain uses TRBV7-8 and TRBJ2-2, with 9 positions matching TRBD1. After removal of 5 bases from V and 6 bases from J, the junction contained 7 bases not matched to a gene. This CDR3 is 15 amino acids long. Germline V lookup: CDR1 SGHVS, CDR2 FQNEAQ. The CDR3 region has the DNA TGTGCCAGCAGCAAACAGGGGGCGCAATCCGGGGAGCTGTTTTTT. Amino acid sequence: CASSKQGAQSGELFF.

The genes are TRBV5-4 and TRBJ2-2; TRBD2 might be the D (6 bases). The germline V and J ends were trimmed by 3 bases and 4 bases, with 13 bases remaining between them. The V gene's germline CDR1 is SGHNT and CDR2 YYREEE (reference sequence). CDR3 length: 15 residues. CDR3 sequence (DNA): TGTGCCAGCAGCTCCCAACGCGGGGCCACCGGGGAGCTGTTTTTT. Amino acids: CASSSQRGATGELFF.

V usage is TRBV11-3 and J usage is TRBJ2-1; D may be TRBD1 (6 bases). CDR1 is SGHNT, CDR2 YENEEA, per germline. Deletions cut 1 base from V and 9 bases from J, with 19 bases between. The CDR3 consists of 16 residues. The CDR3, as DNA: TGTGCCAGCAGCTTAGGATTAGGCGGAGCCAGGGGTGAGCAGTTCTTC. Translated: CASSLGLGGARGEQFF.

This clonotype was seen just once. V usage is TRBV11-2 and J usage is TRBJ2-3, with TRBD2 identical over 16 bases. With V trimmed by 4 bases and J by 8 bases, 12 bases remained unmatched. Germline V gene sequence: CDR1 SGHAT, CDR2 FQNNGV. This CDR3 spans 18 amino acids. CDR3 sequence: CASSSEGLAGGTFGTQYF. The DNA for the CDR3 is TGTGCCAGCAGCTCGGAGGGACTAGCGGGAGGGACTTTCGGTACGCAGTATTTT.

This clonotype was observed a handful of times. V gene TRBV29-1 combines with J gene TRBJ2-4; D might be TRBD1 (5 bases). In germline, CDR1 is SQVTM, CDR2 ANQGSEA. V gave up 5 bases and J gave up 1 base, with 12 bases separating them. The CDR3 contains 14 residues. The CDR3 here is CSVPDRRAKNIQYF. CDR3 nucleotide sequence: TGCAGCGTTCCCGACAGAAGGGCCAAAAACATTCAGTACTTC.

This clonotype was counted a single time. Compared with germline, one end of the junction differs, possibly owing to a read error. The chain uses TRBV3-1 and TRBJ2-3, with D possibly being TRBD1 (6 bases). CDR1 is LGHDT and CDR2 is YNNKEL in the germline V gene (reference sequence). This CDR3 spans 15 amino acids. The CDR3 coding sequence is TGTTCCAGCAGACTGATGGGGGCTAGCACAGATACGCAGTATTTT. It codes for CSSRLMGASTDTQYF.

This rearrangement joins TRBV12-3 or TRBV12-4 to TRBJ2-1; D gene uncertain. This CDR3 comprises 11 residues. V lost 3 bases and J lost 12, with 9 bases in between. CDR3 amino acids: CASSLSFAQFF. The CDR3 nucleotides read TGTGCCAGCAGTTTGTCGTTCGCGCAGTTCTTC.

The V and J genes are TRBV10-2 and TRBJ2-1, with a tentative D call TRBD1 (6 bases). V was trimmed by 0 bases and J by 9 bases, leaving 9 bases between them. The CDR3 has 13 amino acids. Looked up from germline, CDR1 is WSHSY and CDR2 is SAAADI. The DNA of the CDR3 is TGCGCCAGCAGTGAGTCGGGGGCCGGTGAGCAGTTCTTC. This codes for CASSESGAGEQFF.

V is TRBV15 and J is TRBJ2-1, with D unresolved. V was clipped by 3 bases and J by 6 bases, with 6 bases between them. CDR3 length equals 12 residues. Germline V lookup: CDR1 LNHNV, CDR2 YYDKDF (reference sequence). The CDR3: CATSSYFNEQFF. The CDR3 DNA sequence: TGTGCCACCAGCAGTTATTTCAATGAGCAGTTCTTC.

The V and J genes are TRBV6-5 and TRBJ2-7; D may be TRBD2 (7 bases). The CDR3 has 15 amino acids. CDR1 is MNHEY, CDR2 SVGAGI, per germline. V was trimmed by 0 bases and J by 6 bases, leaving 15 bases between them. CDR3 sequence: CASSYSRGGGSEQYF. The CDR3 nucleotides read TGTGCCAGCAGTTACTCAAGGGGGGGGGGCTCCGAGCAGTACTTC.

Remarks on this clonotype: An end of the junction does not agree with germline; a read error may underlie this. The chain employs TRBV12-3 or TRBV12-4 and TRBJ2-7; the D gene is possibly TRBD2 (6 bases). This CDR3 contains 16 residues. Here the CDR3 DNA reads TGTGCCAGCAGTCCGACCGGCCCCCGACTAGGTACTGGTATGAACTTC. It translates to CASSPTGPRLGTGMNF.

This clonotype occurred a few times. The chain links TRBV10-3 to TRBJ1-6, with TRBD1 identical over 7 bases. Losses at the gene ends were 11 bases for V and 6 bases for J; bases not matched to a gene: 4. This CDR3 is built from 12 residues. CDR1 is ENHRY, CDR2 SYGVKD, per germline. As DNA, the CDR3 is TGTGCCGTTCAGGGGGGTAATTCACCCCTCCACTTT. Amino acid sequence: CAVQGGNSPLHF.

There are many counts of this clonotype. The rearrangement uses TRBV12-3 or TRBV12-4 and TRBJ2-5; D gene unclear. Deletions cut 10 bases from V and 5 bases from J, with 20 bases between. The CDR3 consists of 14 residues. CDR3 sequence reads: CATPTPMRGETQYF. In DNA form, the CDR3 reads TGTGCCACACCCACCCCTATGCGTGGGGAGACCCAGTACTTC.

The table lists this clonotype with a few counts. This sequence joins TRBV20-1 and TRBJ1-4; TRBD1 matches at 7 bases. The CDR3 is made up of 14 amino acids. Losses at the gene ends were 6 bases for V and 5 bases for J; bases not matched to a gene: 9. Germline-derived CDR1 and CDR2 are DFQATT and SNEGSKA (reference sequence). The CDR3, as DNA: TGCAGTGCACCTGAGACAGGGCTGAATGAAAAACTGTTTTTT. Translated: CSAPETGLNEKLFF.